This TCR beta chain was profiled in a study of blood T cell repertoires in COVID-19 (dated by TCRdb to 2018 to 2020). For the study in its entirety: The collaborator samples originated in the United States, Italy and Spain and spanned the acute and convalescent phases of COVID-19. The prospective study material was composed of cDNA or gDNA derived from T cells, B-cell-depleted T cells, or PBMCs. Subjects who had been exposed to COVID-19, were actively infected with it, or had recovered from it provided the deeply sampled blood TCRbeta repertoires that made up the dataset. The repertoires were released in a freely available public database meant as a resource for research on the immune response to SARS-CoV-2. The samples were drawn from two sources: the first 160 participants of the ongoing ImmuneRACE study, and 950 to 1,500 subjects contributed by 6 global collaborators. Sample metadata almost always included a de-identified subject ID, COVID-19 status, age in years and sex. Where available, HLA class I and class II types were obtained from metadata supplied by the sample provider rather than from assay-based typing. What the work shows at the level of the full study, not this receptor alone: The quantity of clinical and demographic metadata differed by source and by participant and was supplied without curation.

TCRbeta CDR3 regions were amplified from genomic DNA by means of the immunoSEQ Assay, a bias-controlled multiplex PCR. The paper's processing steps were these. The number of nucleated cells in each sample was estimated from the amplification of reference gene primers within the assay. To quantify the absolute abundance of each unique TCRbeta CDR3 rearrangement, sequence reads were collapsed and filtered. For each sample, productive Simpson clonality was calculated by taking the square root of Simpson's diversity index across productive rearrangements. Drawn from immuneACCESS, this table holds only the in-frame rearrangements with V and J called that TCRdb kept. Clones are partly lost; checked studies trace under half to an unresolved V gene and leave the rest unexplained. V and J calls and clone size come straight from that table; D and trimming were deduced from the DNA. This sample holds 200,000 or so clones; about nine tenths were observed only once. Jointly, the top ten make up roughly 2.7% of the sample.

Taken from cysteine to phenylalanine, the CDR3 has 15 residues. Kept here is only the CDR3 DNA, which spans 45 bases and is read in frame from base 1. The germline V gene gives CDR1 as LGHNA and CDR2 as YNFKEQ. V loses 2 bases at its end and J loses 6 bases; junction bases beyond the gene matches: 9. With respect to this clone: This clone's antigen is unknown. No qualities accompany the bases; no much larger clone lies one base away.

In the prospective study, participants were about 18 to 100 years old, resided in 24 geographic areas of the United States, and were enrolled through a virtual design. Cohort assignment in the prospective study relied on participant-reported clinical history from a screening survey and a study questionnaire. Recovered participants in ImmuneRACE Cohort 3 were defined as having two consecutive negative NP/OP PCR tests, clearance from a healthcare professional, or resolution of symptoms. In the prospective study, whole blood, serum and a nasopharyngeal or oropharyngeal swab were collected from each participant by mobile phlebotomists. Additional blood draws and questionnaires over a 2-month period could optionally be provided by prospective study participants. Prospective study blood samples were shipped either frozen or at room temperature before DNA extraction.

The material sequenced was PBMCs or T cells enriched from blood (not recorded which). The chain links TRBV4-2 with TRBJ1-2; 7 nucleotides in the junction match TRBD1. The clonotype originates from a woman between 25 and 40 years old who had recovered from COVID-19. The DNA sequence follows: TGTGCCAGCAGCCAAAAGGCAGGGGGATCGGATGGCTACACCTTC. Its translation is CASSQKAGGSDGYTF.